The rows below give T cell receptor beta chains drawn from one sample of a study of CD8+ T cells in alopecia areata. TCRdb's copy holds only in-frame clones and misses some; the assay was immunoSEQ multiplex PCR. The sample records 120,000 or so clones, 61% being singletons. The sequencing here drew on CD4+ T cells sorted from blood, taken at week 4, from a patient treated with tofacitinib. Every receptor here comes from a human donor with alopecia areata. The CDR3 runs from the conserved cysteine through the conserved F or W. Fields, in order: D gene, J gene, clone size, V gene, CDR3 DNA, CDR3 protein. D genes are given only for firm matches. Only part of the rows carry a size: once, few, many, or a class if the clone is expanded.

>NA|TRBJ2-5|once|TRBV5-4
TGTGCCAGCAGCTTGGTTGGCAGAGACCAAGAGACCCAGTACTTC
CASSLVGRDQETQYF
>NA|TRBJ2-5|few|TRBV6-5
TGTGCCAGCACCCAGCCAGGCCAAGAGACCCAGTACTTC
CASTQPGQETQYF
>TRBD1|TRBJ1-5|NA|TRBV19
TGTGCCAGTAGTACAGGGACAGGGGGCCGAGGACCCCAGCATTTT
CASSTGTGGRGPQHF
>TRBD2|TRBJ2-7|NA|TRBV7-2
TGTGCCAGCAGCTTGGTGGTAGGACTAGGATACGAGCAGTACTTC
CASSLVVGLGYEQYF
>NA|TRBJ1-5|few|TRBV4-1
TGCGCCAGCAGCCAAAGTCCGCTTCAGGGGAGCAATCAGCCCCAGCATTTT
CASSQSPLQGSNQPQHF
>NA|TRBJ1-1|NA|TRBV30
TGTGCCTGGAGTGTAGAGTGGGCGAACACTGAAGCTTTCTTT
CAWSVEWANTEAFF
>NA|TRBJ1-1|NA|TRBV4-2
TGTGCCAGCAGCCAAGTGAAGGTCCCGGGGGAGAACACTGAAGCTTTCTTT
CASSQVKVPGENTEAFF
>NA|TRBJ2-3|NA|TRBV4-1
TGCGCCAGCAGCCAAGGACAGCTCCTGACAGATACGCAGTATTTT
CASSQGQLLTDTQYF
>NA|TRBJ1-2|NA|TRBV29-1
TGCAGCGTTGATGCGCATTCGGGCTACACCTTC
CSVDAHSGYTF
>NA|TRBJ2-3|NA|TRBV4-3
TGCGCCAGCAGCCAAGACTTGGGAGGGACACTATCCACAGATACGCAGTATTTT
CASSQDLGGTLSTDTQYF
>NA|TRBJ1-5|NA|TRBV7-8
TGTGCCAGCAGCTTAGTAGGTGTCGGAGGGGATCAGCCCCAGCATTTT
CASSLVGVGGDQPQHF
>NA|TRBJ2-1|NA|TRBV5-1
TGCGCCAGCAGCTTGGCATCGGGGGCACTGATGGACAATGAGCAGTTCTTC
CASSLASGALMDNEQFF
>NA|TRBJ1-2|NA|TRBV7-2
TGTGCCAGCAGCTTAGACAGCTATGGCTACACCTTC
CASSLDSYGYTF
>NA|TRBJ2-1|NA|TRBV7-9
TGTGCCAGCAGCCAGCCTAGCGCCTACAATGAGCAGTTCTTC
CASSQPSAYNEQFF
>NA|TRBJ1-1|NA|TRBV6-5
TGTGCCAGCAGTTACTTAGGGGTTGGGTCGGACACTGAAGCTTTCTTT
CASSYLGVGSDTEAFF
>NA|TRBJ2-5|medium-sized|TRBV29-1
TGCAGCGTTACCCGTGACCGGGCGGCCCAGTACTTC
CSVTRDRAAQYF
>NA|TRBJ2-5|NA|TRBV7-2
TGTGCCAGCAGCTTAGACGGCGGGGCGCAAGAGACCCAGTACTTC
CASSLDGGAQETQYF
>TRBD1|TRBJ2-1|NA|TRBV5-4
TGTGCCAGCAGCCTCCGGGACAGGGCGGTTAATGAGCAGTTCTTC
CASSLRDRAVNEQFF
>NA|TRBJ1-4|NA|TRBV14
TGTGCCAGCAGCCAAGGGGGAAGCCTGGCTGAAAAACTGTTTTTT
CASSQGGSLAEKLFF
>NA|TRBJ2-7|NA|TRBV4-2
TGTGCCAGCAGCCCGCATCGAGGCGAGCAGTACTTC
CASSPHRGEQYF
>NA|TRBJ2-6|NA|TRBV7-3
TGTGCCAGCAGCCCAGGGGGGACAGTGAACGTCCTGACTTTC
CASSPGGTVNVLTF
>NA|TRBJ2-7|NA|TRBV5-1
TGCGCCAGCAGCCCAAACTGGGCTTACGAGCAGTACTTC
CASSPNWAYEQYF
>TRBD1|TRBJ2-1|NA|TRBV29-1
TGCAGCGTTGAAGCCCAAGACAGGGCGGGCTACAATGAGCAGTTCTTC
CSVEAQDRAGYNEQFF
>TRBD2|TRBJ2-7|NA|TRBV7-9
TGTGCCAGCAGCTTAGTGGGCGGAAGCGGGGTTGGTGTGCAGTACTTC
CASSLVGGSGVGVQYF
>NA|TRBJ1-1|NA|TRBV29-1
TGCAGCGTTACCAGGGCCTTGAACACTGAAGCTTTCTTT
CSVTRALNTEAFF
>TRBD1|TRBJ1-6|NA|TRBV19
TGTGCCAGTAGTATCGACAGGGAGGTGTATTCACCCCTCCACTTT
CASSIDREVYSPLHF
>NA|TRBJ1-1|few|TRBV30
TGTGCCTGGAGTCGTAACCAGAACACTGAAGCTTTCTTT
CAWSRNQNTEAFF
>TRBD2|TRBJ2-3|few|TRBV7-2
TGTGCCAGCAGCATTCGGACTAGCGGGAGGACGGGCGATACGCAGTATTTT
CASSIRTSGRTGDTQYF
>NA|TRBJ2-3|NA|TRBV30
TGTGCCTGGAGTGTCGGGGAAGATACGCAGTATTTT
CAWSVGEDTQYF
>TRBD2|TRBJ2-3|NA|TRBV9
TGTGCCAGCAGCGTACGTTCTAGCGGGAGGTCAGGAGATACGCAGTATTTT
CASSVRSSGRSGDTQYF
>NA|TRBJ2-7|NA|TRBV6-5
TGTGCCAGCAGTTACGTTCACGAGCAGTACTTC
CASSYVHEQYF
>TRBD1|TRBJ1-5|NA|TRBV29-1
TGCAGCGTCATTACAGGGGATAGCAATCAGCCCCAGCATTTT
CSVITGDSNQPQHF
>TRBD1|TRBJ1-1|few|TRBV29-1
TGCAGCGTTGTGACAGGGCGAGTCACTGAAGCTTTCTTT
CSVVTGRVTEAFF
>TRBD1|TRBJ1-2|NA|TRBV9
TGTGCCAGCAGCATTGGGACAGGGGGCAACTATGGCTACACCTTC
CASSIGTGGNYGYTF
>NA|TRBJ2-3|few|TRBV5-4
TGTGCCAGCAGCGGCCGGGAACTGACAGATACGCAGTATTTT
CASSGRELTDTQYF
>NA|TRBJ2-5|few|TRBV29-1
TGCAGCGTTGAAAGGCGAAACCGGGCTCAGAGCGGGGAGACCCAGTACTTC
CSVERRNRAQSGETQYF
>NA|TRBJ1-2|NA|TRBV6-6
TGTGCCAGCAGAAGTTCAGACAGCGACTATGGCTACACCTTC
CASRSSDSDYGYTF
>NA|TRBJ2-1|NA|TRBV7-3
TGTGCCAGCAGCTTATCCAGGACCAATGAGCAGTTCTTC
CASSLSRTNEQFF
>NA|TRBJ1-1|once|TRBV29-1
TGCAGCGTTGACTACAAGGTCACGGAAGCTTTCTTT
CSVDYKVTEAFF
>TRBD1|TRBJ1-1|NA|TRBV2
TGTGCCAGCAGTGAATCCGGGACAGGAGCTTTCTTT
CASSESGTGAFF
>TRBD1|TRBJ1-2|NA|TRBV29-1
TGCAGCGCCCGGACAGGGGGCGCTTGGTATGGCTACACCTTC
CSARTGGAWYGYTF